A single sample gave rise to the 28 T cell receptor beta chains below, sequenced in a study of blood T cell repertoires in COVID-19. TCRdb keeps only in-frame clones here, not all; method: immunoSEQ multiplex PCR. The data show about 400,000 clones, approximately 86% seen once. The sequenced sample was peripheral blood. The source of these receptors is a woman between 55 and 75 years old with COVID-19, enrolled during active disease.

The chain employs TRBV6-5 and TRBJ1-3; D ambiguous. Trimming pared 0 bases from V and 2 bases from J, leaving 5 bases between. The CDR3 covers 14 residues. Germline values: CDR1 MNHEY, CDR2 SVGAGI. CDR3 sequence: CASSYSGAGNTIYF. The DNA of the CDR3 is TGTGCCAGCAGTTACTCAGGAGCTGGAAACACCATATATTTT.

The rearrangement links TRBV11-2 to TRBJ1-2; D is perhaps TRBD1 (6 bases). V was cut by 1 base and J by 2 bases, with 8 bases left in between. From germline, CDR1 is SGHAT and CDR2 FQNNGV. The CDR3 is 14 residues long. The CDR3 here is CASSLGQENYGYTF. CDR3 nucleotides: TGTGCCAGCAGCTTAGGACAGGAGAACTATGGCTACACCTTC.

The chain links TRBV19 to TRBJ2-3; D perhaps matches TRBD2 (6 bases). The V and J ends lost 9 bases and 5 bases respectively, with 15 bases between them. The CDR3 loop spans 13 amino acids. The germline CDR1 and CDR2 sequences are LNHDA and SQIVND (reference sequence). DNA for the CDR3: TGTGCCAGCGGACCGCGCGGGGTAGATACGCAGTATTTT. The encoded protein is CASGPRGVDTQYF. The whole variable domain, remainder taken from reference TRBV19 and TRBJ2-3, is DGGITQSPKYLFRKEGQNVTLSCEQNLNHDAMYWYRQDPGQGLRLIYYSQIVNDFQKGDIAEGYSVSREKKESFPLTVTSAQKNPTAFYLCASGPRGVDTQYFGPGTRLTVL.

The chain is built from TRBV4-1 and TRBJ1-4; 8 nucleotides match TRBD1. The J segment lost 10 bases and the V segment lost 2 bases, leaving 9 bases of the junction unmatched. Germline V gene data show CDR1 as MGHRA and CDR2 as YSYEKL. The CDR3 totals 15 residues. CDR3: CASSQPGQAPRKLFF. The CDR3 bases are TGCGCCAGCAGCCAACCGGGACAGGCCCCTCGAAAACTGTTTTTT.

This clone came up once. The CDR3 sequence is CAISESKGSYNSPLHF. The CDR3 nucleotides read TGTGCCATCAGTGAGTCGAAGGGGTCCTATAATTCACCCCTCCACTTT. The chain recombines TRBV10-3 with TRBJ1-6, with TRBD1 as a possible D gene (5 bases). V shed 0 bases and J shed 1 base, with 7 bases lying between them. The germline CDR1 and CDR2 sequences are ENHRY and SYGVKD. The CDR3 length is 16 residues.

The rearrangement links TRBV7-2 to TRBJ2-7; 11 bases agree with TRBD2. CDR3 length: 15 amino acids. The junction had 1 base not matched to a gene; V was cut back by 1 base and J by 2 bases. CDR1 is SGHTA and CDR2 is FQGNSA in the germline V gene. The DNA of the CDR3 is TGTGCCAGCAGCTTAGTAGCGGGGGGGACCTACGAGCAGTACTTC. Translating it yields CASSLVAGGTYEQYF.

Remarks on this clone: The identical CDR3 is also encoded by other nucleotide sequences in the sample. V usage is TRBV19 and J usage is TRBJ2-7; 8 nucleotides agree with TRBD1. This CDR3 has 15 amino acids. The V and J ends lost 3 bases and 2 bases, in that order; junction bases with no gene match: 6. The germline V gene encodes CDR1 LNHDA and CDR2 SQIVND (reference sequence). The CDR3 DNA sequence: TGTGCCAGTAGTATTCAGCGGACAGGGACCTACGAGCAGTACTTC. The encoded protein is CASSIQRTGTYEQYF.

V gene TRBV9 combines with J gene TRBJ1-2; tentatively, D is TRBD1 (6 bases). Per the germline V gene, CDR1 is SGDLS and CDR2 is YYNGEE. V was shortened by 0 bases and J by 0 bases, with 9 bases between the two germline ends. The CDR3 spans 15 residues. The DNA for the CDR3 is TGTGCCAGCAGCGTAGGGAACAGGGCTAACTATGGCTACACCTTC. It yields the protein CASSVGNRANYGYTF.

The chain joins TRBV10-1 to TRBJ2-1; a weak D match, TRBD1 (6 bases). V lost 5 bases and J lost 6, with 8 bases in between. This CDR3 spans 12 amino acids. Germline V gene sequence: CDR1 WNHNN, CDR2 SYGVQD (reference sequence). The DNA for the CDR3 is TGCGCCAGCAGTCGGGACACCAATGAGCAGTTCTTC. Its protein product is CASSRDTNEQFF.

The V gene is TRBV19, the J gene TRBJ1-2, with TRBD1 identical over 7 bases. V shed 5 bases, J shed 4 bases, and the junction held 13 bases outside the gene matches. Germline CDR1 is LNHDA and CDR2 is SQIVND (reference sequence). The CDR3 extends over 16 amino acids. This chain's CDR3 is CASSAAPGQLFYGYTF. In nucleotides, the CDR3 is TGTGCCAGTAGTGCCGCCCCGGGACAGCTCTTCTATGGCTACACCTTC.

The genes are TRBV4-3 and TRBJ2-1; TRBD2 agrees at 9 bases. This CDR3 is 16 amino acids long. Germline V lookup: CDR1 LGHNA, CDR2 YSLEER. Trimming at V came to 1 base and at J to 5 bases, leaving 6 bases not matched to a gene. CDR3 amino acids: CASSQGLASGDNEQFF. The DNA of the CDR3 is TGCGCCAGCAGCCAAGGTTTGGCTAGCGGGGACAATGAGCAGTTCTTC.

The rearrangement joins TRBV6-6 to TRBJ1-1; the D gene is possibly TRBD1 (6 bases). The V gene lost 4 bases and the J gene lost 1 base, with 7 bases spanning the gap. This CDR3 is 13 amino acids long. The germline CDR1 and CDR2 sequences are MNHNY and SVGAGI (reference sequence). The CDR3 coding sequence is TGTGCCAGCAGTTGGACAGCGAACACTGAAGCTTTCTTT. It codes for CASSWTANTEAFF.

This chain joins TRBV30 and TRBJ2-4, with D possibly being TRBD2 (5 bases). Germline lookup yields CDR1 GTSNPN and CDR2 SVGIG (reference sequence). With 4 bases removed from V and 0 bases from J, the gap between germline ends came to 28 bases. The CDR3 sequence is 20 residues long. The CDR3 DNA is TGTGCCTGGATTTGTACTAGGTCCTCCGTTATTCTATTAGCCAAAAACATTCAGTACTTC. It translates to CAWICTRSSVILLAKNIQYF.

The chain has TRBV23-1 and TRBJ1-5; the D is unclear. TRBV23-1 is annotated as an ORF whose role is uncertain. This CDR3 contains 15 residues. V lost 7 bases, J lost 0 bases, and 13 bases lay in between. The CDR3 here is CASIKTVHSNQPQHF. In DNA, the CDR3 is TGCGCCAGCATCAAGACTGTTCATAGCAATCAGCCCCAGCATTTT.

This rearrangement joins TRBV30 to TRBJ1-5; D possibly corresponds to TRBD1 (6 bases). The V gene lost 2 bases and the J gene lost 5 bases, with 10 bases spanning the gap. The CDR3 totals 13 residues. Germline CDR1 is GTSNPN and CDR2 is SVGIG (reference sequence). CDR3 sequence: CAWSRGGDQPQHF. The CDR3, as DNA: TGTGCCTGGAGTAGGGGGGGAGATCAGCCCCAGCATTTT. The full variable domain, in which reference TRBV30 and TRBJ1-5 provide the parts outside the CDR3, is SQTIHQWPATLVQPVGSPLSLECTVEGTSNPNLYWYRQAAGRGLQLLFYSVGIGQISSEVPQNLSASRPQDRQFILSSKKLLLSDSGFYLCAWSRGGDQPQHFGDGTRLSIL.

The chain uses TRBV4-1 and TRBJ1-6; possible D gene TRBD1, 6 bases. The V and J ends lost 0 bases and 10 bases respectively, with 16 bases between them. The CDR3 runs to 16 residues. Germline V lookup: CDR1 MGHRA, CDR2 YSYEKL. CDR3 sequence: CASSQDDRFPESPLHF. Written as DNA, the CDR3 is TGCGCCAGCAGCCAAGACGACAGGTTCCCTGAATCACCCCTCCACTTT.

The V and J genes are TRBV18 and TRBJ1-1; D is ambiguous. V was cut by 6 bases and J by 2 bases, with 22 bases left in between. The V gene's germline CDR1 is KGHSH and CDR2 LQKENI. CDR3 length equals 17 residues. CDR3 sequence: CASSEPPREYPNTEAFF. As DNA, the CDR3 is TGTGCCAGCTCCGAACCTCCGAGGGAATACCCAAACACTGAAGCTTTCTTT. The entire variable domain, with the rest obtained from reference TRBV18 and TRBJ1-1, is as follows: NAGVMQNPRHLVRRRGQEARLRCSPMKGHSHVYWYRQLPEEGLKFMVYLQKENIIDESGMPKERFSAEFPKEGPSILRIQQVVRGDSAAYFCASSEPPREYPNTEAFFGQGTRLTVV.

CDR3 nucleotide sequence: TGCGCCAGCAGCCCTACGACAGGTTCCTACGAGCAGTACTTC. Protein product: CASSPTTGSYEQYF. V gene TRBV5-1 combines with J gene TRBJ2-7; the D gene is possibly TRBD1 (6 bases). The V and J ends lost 4 bases and 1 base respectively, with 12 bases between them. The CDR3 extends over 14 amino acids. Germline loops: CDR1 SGHRS, CDR2 YFSETQ.

The V gene is TRBV15, the J gene TRBJ2-3; D gene ambiguous. V was pared by 0 bases and J by 3 bases, with 7 bases between. Germline CDR1 and CDR2: LNHNV and YYDKDF (reference sequence). The CDR3 runs 14 residues. In DNA, the CDR3 is TGTGCCACCAGCAGAGATCGAGTAACAGATACGCAGTATTTT. Translation: CATSRDRVTDTQYF.

Turning to this clone: This is likely a read error, given that the CDR3 carries no conserved phenylalanine or tryptophan at its end. No DNA is shown, since the ends of the CDR3 on it are uncertain; the CDR3 is the one TCRdb lists. V usage is TRBV20-1 and J usage is TRBJ1-2; the table's D call, TRBD1, was not checked against the DNA. CDR1 DFQATT and CDR2 SNEGSKA come from the germline V gene (reference sequence). 8 amino acids form the CDR3, both terminal residues included. CDR3: CSAGRGSL.

The chain carries TRBV10-2 and TRBJ2-2; tentative D call: TRBD1 (6 bases). Germline CDR1 reads WSHSY; CDR2 reads SAAADI. Trimming pared 8 bases from V and 6 bases from J, leaving 10 bases between. CDR3 size: 12 residues. CDR3 sequence: CASRGGAGELFF. For the CDR3, the DNA is TGCGCCAGCCGAGGGGGAGCCGGGGAGCTGTTTTTT.

The chain has TRBV18 and TRBJ1-2, with 7 bases aligning to TRBD1. With V trimmed by 2 bases and J by 4 bases, 7 bases remained unmatched. This CDR3 region has 15 residues. The germline V gene has CDR1 KGHSH and CDR2 LQKENI. CDR3 sequence: CASSPDRVKIYGYTF. In DNA form, the CDR3 reads TGTGCCAGCTCACCAGACAGGGTTAAAATCTATGGCTACACCTTC.

For the CDR3, the DNA is TGTGCCAGCAGCTTAGGGACACTACAAGAGACCCAGTACTTC. Its protein is CASSLGTLQETQYF. The V gene is TRBV11-1, the J gene TRBJ2-5; TRBD1 is a possible D gene (5 bases). V shed 1 base and J shed 2 bases, with 8 bases lying between them. Germline lookup yields CDR1 SGHAT and CDR2 FQDESV (reference sequence). The CDR3 is 14 amino acids. Full variable domain (missing parts from reference TRBV11-1 and TRBJ2-5): EAEVAQSPRYKITEKSQAVAFWCDPISGHATLYWYRQILGQGPELLVQFQDESVVDDSQLPKDRFSAERLKGVDSTLKIQPAELGDSAMYLCASSLGTLQETQYFGPGTRLLVL.

This clone came up a few times. CDR3: CASSFLQGAGYEQYF. In nucleotides, the CDR3 is TGTGCCAGCAGCTTTTTGCAGGGGGCCGGGTACGAGCAGTACTTC. The V gene is TRBV5-4, the J gene TRBJ2-7; 8 bases map to TRBD1. The CDR3 contains 15 residues. From germline, CDR1 is SGHNT and CDR2 YYREEE (reference sequence). After removal of 2 bases from V and 4 bases from J, the junction contained 8 bases not matched to a gene.

This clone was found once. V gene TRBV29-1 combines with J gene TRBJ1-2; possible D gene TRBD1, 5 bases. V lost 1 base, J lost 0 bases, and 9 bases lay in between. The germline gives CDR1 SQVTM, CDR2 ANQGSEA. The CDR3 consists of 14 residues. DNA for the CDR3: TGCAGCGTTGAAGGGAAGGACACTAACTATGGCTACACCTTC. Its translation is CSVEGKDTNYGYTF. The full variable domain, in which reference TRBV29-1 and TRBJ1-2 provide the parts outside the CDR3, is SAVISQKPSRDICQRGTSLTIQCQVDSQVTMMFWYRQQPGQSLTLIATANQGSEATYESGFVIDKFPISRPNLTFSTLTVSNMSPEDSSIYLCSVEGKDTNYGYTFGSGTRLTVV.

The chain combines TRBV7-9 with TRBJ1-3; D is uncertain. The CDR3 covers 16 residues. V was shortened by 2 bases and J by 0 bases, with 11 bases between the two germline ends. Germline CDR1 reads SEHNR; CDR2 reads FQNEAQ (reference sequence). Written as DNA, the CDR3 is TGTGCCAGCAGCTTACCAGCGGTGCGCTCTGGAAACACCATATATTTT. Its protein product is CASSLPAVRSGNTIYF.

This chain joins TRBV5-1 and TRBJ1-6; tentatively, D is TRBD1 (5 bases). The V gene lost 0 bases and the J gene lost 7 bases, with 11 bases spanning the gap. Per the germline V gene, CDR1 is SGHRS and CDR2 is YFSETQ. This CDR3 is built from 15 residues. CDR3 protein: CASSLDAGRNSPLHF. CDR3 nucleotide sequence: TGCGCCAGCAGCTTGGATGCAGGGAGGAATTCACCCCTCCACTTT.

The rearrangement joins TRBV18 to TRBJ1-1; unclear D gene. Germline V gene lookup returns CDR1 KGHSH and CDR2 LQKENI. V was pared by 1 base and J by 3 bases, with 6 bases between. The CDR3 has 13 amino acids. The CDR3 region has the DNA TGTGCCAGCTCACCACTCGGAGACACTGAAGCTTTCTTT. It specifies CASSPLGDTEAFF.